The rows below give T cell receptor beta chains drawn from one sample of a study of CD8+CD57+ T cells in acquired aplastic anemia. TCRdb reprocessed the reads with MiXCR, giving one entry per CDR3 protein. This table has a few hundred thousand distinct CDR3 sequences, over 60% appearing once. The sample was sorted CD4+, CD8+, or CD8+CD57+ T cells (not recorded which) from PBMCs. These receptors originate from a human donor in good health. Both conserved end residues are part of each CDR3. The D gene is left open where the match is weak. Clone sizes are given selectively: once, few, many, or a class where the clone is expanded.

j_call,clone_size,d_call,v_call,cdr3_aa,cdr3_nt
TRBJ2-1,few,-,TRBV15,CATSGEALSSYNEQFF,TGTGCCACCAGCGGAGAGGCATTGAGCTCCTACAATGAGCAGTTCTTC
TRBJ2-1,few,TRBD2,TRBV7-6,CASSSPSGAYNEQFF,TGTGCCAGCAGCTCTCCTAGCGGGGCATACAATGAGCAGTTCTTC
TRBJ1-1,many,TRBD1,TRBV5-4,CASSYGTGGETEAFF,TGTGCCAGCAGCTACGGAACAGGGGGCGAGACTGAAGCTTTCTTT
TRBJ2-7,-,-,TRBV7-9,CASSLAPRVNYEQYF,TGTGCCAGCAGCTTAGCGCCCAGGGTGAACTACGAGCAGTACTTC
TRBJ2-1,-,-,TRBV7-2,CASSLAWGRHNEQFF,TGTGCCAGCAGCTTAGCGTGGGGGCGGCACAATGAGCAGTTCTTC
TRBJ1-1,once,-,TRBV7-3,CASSSQGLSEAFF,TGTGCCAGCAGCTCGCAGGGTCTTTCGGAAGCTTTCTTT
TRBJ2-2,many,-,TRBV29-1,CSGTGTNTGELFF,TGCAGCGGCACAGGGACGAACACCGGGGAGCTGTTTTTT
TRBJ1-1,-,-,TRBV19,CASSIRGRRDTEAFF,TGTGCCAGTAGTATTCGGGGCAGAAGAGACACTGAAGCTTTCTTT
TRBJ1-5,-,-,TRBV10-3,CAISGGHGNQPQHF,TGTGCCATCAGTGGGGGACACGGCAATCAGCCCCAGCATTTT
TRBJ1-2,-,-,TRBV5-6,CASTPGQGIVGGYGYTF,TGTGCCAGCACCCCCGGGCAGGGAATAGTTGGGGGTTATGGCTACACCTTC
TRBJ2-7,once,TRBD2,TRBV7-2,CASSSAGGYF,TGTGCCAGCAGCTCAGCGGGGGGGTACTTC
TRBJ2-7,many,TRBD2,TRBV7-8,CASSFRTSGSWEQYF,TGTGCCAGCAGCTTTCGGACTAGCGGGAGTTGGGAGCAGTACTTC
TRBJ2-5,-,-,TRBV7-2,CASSLDRQVSTQYF,TGTGCCAGCAGCTTAGATCGACAGGTCTCGACCCAGTACTTC
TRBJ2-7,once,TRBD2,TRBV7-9,CASSQGLATIYEQYF,TGTGCCAGCAGCCAGGGACTAGCGACCATTTACGAGCAGTACTTC
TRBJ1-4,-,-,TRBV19,CASISAGDLTLFF,TGTGCCAGTATATCGGCAGGGGATCTAACCCTGTTTTTT
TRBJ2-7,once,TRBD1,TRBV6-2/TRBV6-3,CASSYGTGGEEQYF,TGTGCCAGCAGTTATGGGACAGGGGGAGAGGAGCAGTACTTC
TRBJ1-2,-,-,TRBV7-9,CASSLDGWLAYGYTF,TGTGCCAGCAGCTTGGACGGGTGGTTAGCTTATGGCTACACCTTC
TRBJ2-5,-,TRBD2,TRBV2,CAGRGAQETQYF,TGTGCCGGGCGGGGGGCCCAAGAGACCCAGTACTTC